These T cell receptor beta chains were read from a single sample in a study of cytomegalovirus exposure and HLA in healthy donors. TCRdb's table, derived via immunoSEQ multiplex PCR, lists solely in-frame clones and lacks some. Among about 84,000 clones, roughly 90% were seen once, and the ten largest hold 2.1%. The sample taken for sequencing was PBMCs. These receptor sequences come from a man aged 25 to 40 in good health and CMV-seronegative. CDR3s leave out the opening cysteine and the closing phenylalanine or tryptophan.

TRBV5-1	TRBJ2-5	ASSLRRGQETQY
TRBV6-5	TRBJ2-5	ASSYYKQETQY
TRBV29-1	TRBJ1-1	SVDRGGTEAF
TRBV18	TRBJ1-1	ASSPIGGTEAF
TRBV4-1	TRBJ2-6	ASSHTGGKSSGANVLT
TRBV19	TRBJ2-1	ASSMDRGTYNEQF
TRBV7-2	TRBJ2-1	ASSLGSPTYNEQF
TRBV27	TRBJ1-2	ASRPGGGAGYGYT
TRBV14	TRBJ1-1	ASSQEFETGWV
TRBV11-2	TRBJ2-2	ASSLDLGELF
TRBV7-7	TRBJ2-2	ARRDRGVPGELF
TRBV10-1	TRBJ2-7	ASSESGTGLFYEQY
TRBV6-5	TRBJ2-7	ATTTGGSYEQY
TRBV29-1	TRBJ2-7	SGVTGAAEQY
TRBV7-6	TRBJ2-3	ASSPDTTVTDTQY
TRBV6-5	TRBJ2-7	ASGGQRRDEQY
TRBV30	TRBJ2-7	ACLAGGPYEQY
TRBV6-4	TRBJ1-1	ASSEGGDTEAF
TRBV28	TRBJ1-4	ASSEQGAREKLF
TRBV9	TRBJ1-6	ASSVEGTANSPLH